This section outlines one T cell receptor beta chain sequence together with its context. What antigen it recognizes has not been identified. Base qualities are not at hand, and no much larger clone is one base apart. CDR1 MDHEN and CDR2 SYDVKM were looked up in the germline V gene. A distance of 15 bases separates the germline ends of V and J, which lose 7 bases and 6 bases respectively. Including the terminal cysteine and phenylalanine, the CDR3 comprises 13 residues. Only CDR3 DNA remains: 39 bases, in frame from the first base. Libraries were prepared through the immunoSEQ multiplex PCR assay. For the multiplex PCR, a mixture combining 60 forward primers for TCR Vbeta segments and 13 reverse primers for TCR Jbeta segments was used. A multiplex PCR assay on genomic DNA amplified the CDR3 region of rearranged TCR beta genes. The amplified TCR beta libraries were sequenced on the Illumina HiSeq System as 87-base-pair reads. For the original study's pipeline: In a later analysis, 77 million or so unique TCR beta chains were counted across the 500 to 850 repertoires, and roughly 9.9 million of these chains were shared by at least two donors. Raw reads were error-corrected and collapsed into unique sequences with a nearest-neighbor algorithm that merged closely related sequences to remove PCR and sequencing errors. To assign V, D and J gene segments, CDR3 sequences were aligned to IMGT reference sequences. For a sequence to be retained, at least a six-nucleotide match to both a V gene segment and a J gene segment was required. A rearrangement was called productive if the CDR3 had no stop codons and remained in frame with V and J, and every other rearrangement was called non-productive. CDR3 was defined according to IMGT convention as the region running from the second conserved V-encoded cysteine to the conserved J-encoded phenylalanine. Sequences without an unambiguous match to a single V gene segment were excluded from the earlier analysis of a few hundred of the donors. In an earlier analysis of approximately 550 of the donors, V segments were called functional above 56.7% productive rearrangements and were called segregating when the between-donor standard deviation exceeded 5%. To diagnose cytomegalovirus status from the catalog of TCR beta chain sequences, a statistical classification framework was built. A later analysis assigned V and J genes by comparing TCR nucleotide sequences with IMGT/GENE-DB human TR gene sequences. Using the TCRdist pipeline, a later analysis assigned CDR3 sequences along with most-parsimonious VDJ recombination scenarios. In a later analysis, each TCR beta chain was defined by its CDR3 amino acid sequence together with its V-gene family, and reads without a unique V-gene family were excluded. In a later analysis, some 600 highly shared, low-generation-probability nucleotide sequences were removed to address suspected cross-contamination and a sequencing artifact. For each public chain, a later analysis derived a clonal expansion index from normalized ranks of inferred template counts within each repertoire. Generation probabilities in a later analysis came from a VDJ recombination model fitted to out-of-frame rearrangements, and those results were checked against IGoR. A later analysis scored TCR-TCR, TCR-HLA and TCR-CMV co-occurrence with hypergeometric tests, applying a repertoire-size bias correction to TCR pairs. To estimate false discovery rates, a later analysis permuted the HLA or CMV assignments 20 times. A later analysis grouped co-occurring TCRs with DBSCAN, adding TCRdist sequence similarity when clustering within HLA-allele-positive subsets. For co-occurrence clustering, repertoires with fewer than 30,000 or more than 120,000 public chains were excluded, along with roughly 5 repertoires with anomalous nucleotide sharing. The source is immuneACCESS, and TCRdb retained only in-frame sequences with V and J called. Part of the clones is not carried over; for the studies checked, unresolved V genes explain less than half of this, and the remainder is unexplained. That table supplies the V and J calls and clone size; D and trimming were determined from the DNA. For this sample the table gives 85,000 to 100,000 clones, of which roughly 86% were detected only once. Clones ranked in the top ten supply 8.5% to 10% of the sample.

The entry originates in a study of cytomegalovirus exposure and HLA in healthy donors (dated by TCRdb to between 2016 and 2019). At the level of the whole study: According to an earlier analysis of a few hundred of the donors, 150 million to 200 million T cells yielded 120 million or so unique TCR beta sequences and more than 250 Gb of sequence data. Besides the first cohort of 666 subjects, a separate validation cohort made up of 120 or so different subjects was used. Donor age, sex, ethnicity and CMV serostatus were compiled alongside the repertoire data. All discovery cohort repertoires had been generated on a single sequencing platform. Roughly 300 gigabases of sequencing data and around 87 million unique TCR sequences were included in an early release covering roughly 600 HLA-typed donors. The genetic ancestry cluster associated with self-reported Caucasian donors included 81% of the 398 genotyped donors. The study profiled the T cell repertoires of under 850 subjects by immunosequencing and related them to cytomegalovirus serostatus. The number of typed donors differed by locus: about 620-640 for A, B, C, DRB1 and DQB1; 500 to 550 for DQA1; approximately 610 for DPA1; and about 450 for DPB1. Four or five DR-DQ haplotypes were handled as single units for association and clustering, since linkage in the cohort was strong. An earlier analysis of around 540 of the donors applied high-throughput TCR beta sequencing to assess whether each TCR beta V gene segment acted as functional or pseudogenic. In a later genetic analysis, genome-wide SNP genotypes for 398 of the 666 donors were used, and that subset was treated as a discovery cohort. A later analysis re-examined previously published TCR beta repertoires from about 700 donors and added high-resolution HLA genotyping to investigate patterns of TCR occurrence. HLA typing covered class I and class II loci at four-digit resolution. The study combined high-throughput TCR immunosequencing, statistical association of individual TCRs with disease status, and machine learning to predict cytomegalovirus infection status. The study aimed to test whether cataloging public T cell receptors could reveal signatures of past pathogen exposure. On average, around 240,000 unique TCR beta nucleotide sequences were sequenced per donor among some 420 genotyped donors of the cohort, with roughly 18% of those sequences being non-productive. Rather than using new phenotypic data, the later analysis identified candidate immune exposures from TCR beta sequences and from how often those sequences occurred across donors. Broad study findings and their caveats: A later genetic analysis reported fewer N-insertions in productive TCRs among donors in an Asian-associated ancestry cluster than the roughly 670-donor mean. A later genetic analysis associated a missense DCLRE1C variant with V-gene and J-gene trimming of TCR beta chains, and an independent cohort replicated the association. Because HLA typing was missing for some donors at each locus, association tests included only the typed subset. Across donors, most TCR sequences were observed very rarely, whereas some public TCRs were present in many individuals. Sequencing depth was assumed to be roughly uniform across donors in the presence/absence analyses, though that assumption may not hold. Some IMGT-functional V segments, including TRBV6-2 and TRBV6-3, could not be told apart with the 87-base-pair reads, so those segments were excluded. In a later analysis, several top co-occurrence clusters were reported to appear linked to parvovirus B19, influenza, CMV and Epstein-Barr virus. In a later analysis, most CMV-associated TCR beta chains were found to appear HLA-restricted, with HLA associations seemingly driven largely by CMV exposure. A cluster of highly shared sequence variants was judged likely to be a technical artifact of the sequencing pipeline. Because counts were too low, roughly 17 rarely observed V segments, including chromosome 9 orphons, were left out of the earlier analysis of a few hundred of the donors. When HLA alleles, especially DR and DQ, strongly co-occurred, attributing TCR associations to individual alleles was difficult. Immune exposure information for the cohort was limited to CMV serostatus. A total of some 180 TCR beta chains were listed by the study as associated with cytomegalovirus. The classifier was reported to diagnose cytomegalovirus status with high specificity and sensitivity in both the original and validation cohorts. A further reported finding was that TCR beta sequences accurately predicted the HLA-A and HLA-B alleles for most subjects in the first cohort. An earlier analysis of approximately 570 of the donors showed that most TCR beta V segments appeared in productive rearrangements either about 87% or about 30% of the time, which broadly matched IMGT annotations. A few of the identified cytomegalovirus-associated TCR beta chains were confirmed in vitro to be specific for cytomegalovirus antigens. At a false discovery rate of 0.05, a later analysis linked around 15,000 TCR beta sequences to specific HLA alleles. Linkage disequilibrium might explain the correlated functional status among segregating V segments, but an unknown experimental factor could not be excluded. The authors suggested that the approach could potentially be generalized to other disease states and immunological phenotypes. In a later analysis, HLA-associated TCR beta chains showed more clonal expansion and lower generation probabilities than non-associated chains that were equally common. In a later analysis, TCR association rates were found to vary across HLA loci, with the most associated TCRs seen for DRB1 alleles and the fewest for HLA-C alleles. The cohort was sequenced for TCR beta chains only, and without alpha or paired-chain data the features that could be detected were limited.

The cohort consisted of some 730 healthy bone marrow donors. At the time of sampling, all cohort members were nominally healthy, though unrecorded immune exposures were likely present. The donor tested CMV seropositive and was one of the 289 seropositive cohort members. Each donor provided a peripheral blood sample, and peripheral blood mononuclear cells were used for TCR beta sequencing. Genomic DNA extraction from the blood cell samples was performed with the Qiagen DNeasy Blood Extraction Kit. In this chain, TRBV28 is recombined with TRBJ1-1, and the D gene may be TRBD1, 5 bases matching. Sequenced: PBMCs. This TCR was recovered from a man aged 25-45 years in good health and CMV-seropositive. CDR3 sequence: CASILRVGAEAFF. In nucleotide form, the sequence is TGTGCCAGCATTCTCAGGGTAGGAGCTGAAGCTTTCTTT.